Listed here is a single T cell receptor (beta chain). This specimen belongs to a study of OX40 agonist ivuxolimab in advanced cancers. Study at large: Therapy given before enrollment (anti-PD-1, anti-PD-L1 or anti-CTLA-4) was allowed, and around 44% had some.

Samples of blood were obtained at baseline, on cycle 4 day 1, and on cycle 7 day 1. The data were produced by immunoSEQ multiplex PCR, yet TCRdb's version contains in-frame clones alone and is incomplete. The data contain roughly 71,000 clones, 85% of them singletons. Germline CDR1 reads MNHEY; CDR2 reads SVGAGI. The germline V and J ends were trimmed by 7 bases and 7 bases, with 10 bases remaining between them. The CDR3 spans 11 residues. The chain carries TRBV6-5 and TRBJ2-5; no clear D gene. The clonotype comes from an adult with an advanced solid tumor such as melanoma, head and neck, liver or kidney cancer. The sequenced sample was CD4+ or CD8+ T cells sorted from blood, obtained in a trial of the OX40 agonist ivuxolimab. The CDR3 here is CASTLGGTQYF. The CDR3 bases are TGTGCCAGCACCCTGGGTGGGACCCAGTACTTC.